This T cell receptor beta chain is from a study of neurological immune-mediated disorders. Study observations and caveats: The study phylogenetically grouped the repertoires of 18 of 34 multiple sclerosis patients into one related-CDR3 cluster, a possible signature.

Ten or more counts support this clonotype. Its target is unknown. Sequencing runs each yielded over 200 million TCR-beta sequences from 15-18 subjects. TCRdb re-derived calls from the 5' RACE reads in MiXCR, one entry per CDR3 protein. The data contain about 70,000 distinct CDR3 sequences, approximately 5% of them singletons. This CDR3 is built from 13 residues. CDR1 and CDR2 (germline): SQVTM, ANQGSEA. The ends were cut back, 4 bases at V and 5 bases at J, with 12 bases in the middle. Unsorted libraries used 2 million PBMCs kept at -80 degrees C. The material sequenced was PBMCs. The sequence derives from a woman aged 70-85 years with multiple sclerosis. The chain uses TRBV29-1 and TRBJ2-1; no definite D call. The CDR3 spells CSVGQSVHNEQFF. In DNA, the CDR3 is TGCAGCGTTGGCCAGTCGGTTCACAATGAGCAGTTCTTC.